The rows below give T cell receptor beta chains drawn from one sample of a study of response to subunit inactivated influenza vaccine. In TCRdb, the RT-PCR reads were re-called with MiXCR into one record per CDR3 protein. The table has approximately 500,000 distinct CDR3 sequences, roughly 13% seen once. The sample here was PBMCs from blood, taken 40 to 50 days after vaccination. All receptors derive from a man aged 50-59 years who received an inactivated influenza vaccine. CDR3s include the opening cysteine and the closing phenylalanine or tryptophan. The order of the fields is CDR3 length, V gene, CDR3 protein.

>16|TRBV15
CATRRTGQRNQETQYF
>15|TRBV20-1
CSARDYQRPDNEQFF
>15|TRBV20-1
CSARGPADSGNTIYF
>14|TRBV11-2
CASSFVDRAEKLFF
>17|TRBV5-1
CASSLVVDSATNEKLFF
>17|TRBV29-1
CSATTGVIGRDTGELFF
>14|TRBV10-3
CAIGDRLDSYEQYF
>14|TRBV5-5
CASTALPGAGELFF
>14|TRBV10-3
CAIREDRGGDTQYF
>15|TRBV10-3
CAGRGGGQGVHEQYF
>13|TRBV28
CASSYFSNQPQHF
>17|TRBV5-1
CASSLGETSGRTDTQYF
>17|TRBV14
CASSPRWIVGAYNEQFF
>15|TRBV5-1
CASSTRQGSSYEQYF
>12|TRBV12-3/TRBV12-4
CASSLSSTEAFF
>15|TRBV12-3/TRBV12-4
CASSLDGQGDQPQHF
>22|TRBV13
CASSQVKGGTGTPKSSYNEQFF
>14|TRBV6-1
CASSTRDRVTEAFF
>15|TRBV4-3
CASSQEVFIQETQYF
>16|TRBV7-8
CASSLAGGDSHYGYTF
>12|TRBV6-6
CASKAGVTEAFF
>14|TRBV6-2/TRBV6-3
CASSAVGSYNEQFF
>12|TRBV10-3
CAISLAGVEQFF
>15|TRBV4-3
CASSQDWLSTDTQYF
>18|TRBV2
CASSKGTSGGRSTDTQYF
>13|TRBV11-2
CASSLVQNYGYTF